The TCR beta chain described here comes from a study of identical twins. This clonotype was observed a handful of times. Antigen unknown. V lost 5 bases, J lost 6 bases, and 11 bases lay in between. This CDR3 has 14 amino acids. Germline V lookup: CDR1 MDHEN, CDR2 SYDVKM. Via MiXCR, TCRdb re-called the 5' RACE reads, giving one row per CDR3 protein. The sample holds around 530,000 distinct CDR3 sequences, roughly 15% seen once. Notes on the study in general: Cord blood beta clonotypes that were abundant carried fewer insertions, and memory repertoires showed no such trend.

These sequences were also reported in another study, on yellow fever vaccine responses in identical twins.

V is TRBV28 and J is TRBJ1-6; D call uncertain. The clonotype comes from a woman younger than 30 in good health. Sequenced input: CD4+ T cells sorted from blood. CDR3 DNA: TGTGCCAGCAGTCTAGGGCGGTTTAATTCACCCCTCCACTTT. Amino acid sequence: CASSLGRFNSPLHF.